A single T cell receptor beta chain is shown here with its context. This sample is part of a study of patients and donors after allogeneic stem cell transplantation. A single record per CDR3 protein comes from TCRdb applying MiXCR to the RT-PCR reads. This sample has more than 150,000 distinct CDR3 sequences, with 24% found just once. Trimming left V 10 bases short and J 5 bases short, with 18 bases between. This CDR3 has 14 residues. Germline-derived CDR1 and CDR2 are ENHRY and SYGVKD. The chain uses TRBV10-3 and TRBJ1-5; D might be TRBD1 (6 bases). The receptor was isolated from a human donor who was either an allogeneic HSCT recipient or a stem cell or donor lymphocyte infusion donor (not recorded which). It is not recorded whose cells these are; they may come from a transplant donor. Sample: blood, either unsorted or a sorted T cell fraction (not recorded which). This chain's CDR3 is CATRADRRYQPQHF. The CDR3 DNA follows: TGTGCCACCCGAGCCGACAGGAGATATCAGCCCCAGCATTTT.